The 8 T cell receptor beta chains below were found in one sample sequenced in a study of T cell repertoires in ileal Crohn's disease. Sequencing was performed with immunoSEQ multiplex PCR; in TCRdb, only in-frame clones are kept and a portion is missing. This sample has about 14,000 clones, with 87% found just once. Sequenced sample: ileal tissue. All receptors come from an adult with Crohn's disease.

This clone has a single count. The chain uses TRBV7-9 and TRBJ1-4; D may be TRBD1 (6 bases). V lost 7 bases, J lost 5 bases, and 20 bases lay in between. Germline CDR1 and CDR2: SEHNR and FQNEAQ (reference sequence). This CDR3 has 16 residues. In DNA, the CDR3 is TGTGCCAGCACACCAACAGGGATAGAAGGGAATGAAAAACTGTTTTTT. Its translation: CASTPTGIEGNEKLFF.

This clone has only a few counts. The chain couples TRBV7-3 to TRBJ2-2; TRBD2 matches at 8 bases. V dropped 4 bases and J dropped 6; count of bases not matched to a gene: 7. CDR1 SGHTA and CDR2 FQGTGA come from the germline V gene. This CDR3 comprises 15 residues. The CDR3: CASSSGLGRSGELFF. Here the CDR3 DNA reads TGTGCCAGCAGCTCGGGACTAGGTCGATCCGGGGAGCTGTTTTTT.

The V and J genes are TRBV9 and TRBJ2-2; D gene unclear. In germline, CDR1 is SGDLS, CDR2 YYNGEE. The CDR3 runs 15 residues. Trimming shortened V by 0 bases and J by 3 bases, and 9 bases separated the two germline ends. The CDR3 here is CASSVAASHTGELFF. CDR3 in DNA: TGTGCCAGCAGCGTAGCCGCGAGTCACACCGGGGAGCTGTTTTTT. Looking up the rest from reference TRBV9 and TRBJ2-2 gives the full variable domain: DSGVTQTPKHLITATGQRVTLRCSPRSGDLSVYWYQQSLDQGLQFLIQYYNGEERAKGNILERFSAQQFPDLHSELNLSSLELGDSALYFCASSVAASHTGELFFGEGSRLTVL.

The chain recombines TRBV5-1 with TRBJ2-1, with 9 bases lining up with TRBD1. With V trimmed by 4 bases and J by 3 bases, 5 bases remained unmatched. The germline V gene encodes CDR1 SGHRS and CDR2 YFSETQ. This CDR3 contains 15 residues. In DNA form, the CDR3 reads TGCGCCAGCAGCGCGGGACAGGGAAGCTACAATGAGCAGTTCTTC. Protein: CASSAGQGSYNEQFF.

This clone appeared a few times. The gene calls are TRBV27 and TRBJ2-6, with D unresolved. V lost 0 bases and J lost 0, with 12 bases in between. The germline gives CDR1 MNHEY, CDR2 SMNVEV (reference sequence). This CDR3 is 18 amino acids long. The CDR3 DNA reads as TGTGCCAGCAGTTTATCCCCCTTACGGAGCTCTGGGGCCAACGTCCTGACTTTC. Translation: CASSLSPLRSSGANVLTF.

The chain couples TRBV30 to TRBJ1-4; possibly TRBD1 for D (5 bases). Trimming cost V 0 bases and J 10 bases, with 12 bases left between them. This CDR3 has 13 amino acids. Germline CDR1 and CDR2: GTSNPN and SVGIG (reference sequence). For the CDR3, the DNA is TGTGCCTGGAGTGTCCAGGGTAGGGGAAAACTGTTTTTT. Amino acids: CAWSVQGRGKLFF.

The rearrangement joins TRBV7-8 to TRBJ1-2, with 7 bases matching TRBD1. The length of the CDR3 is 14 residues. The V and J ends lost 5 bases and 4 bases, in that order; junction bases with no gene match: 7. Germline V gene lookup returns CDR1 SGHVS and CDR2 FQNEAQ. CDR3 region: CASSLQGSLYGYTF. CDR3 nucleotide sequence: TGTGCCAGCAGCCTACAGGGGTCCCTCTATGGCTACACCTTC.

The chain has TRBV6-1 and TRBJ2-6; maybe TRBD2 (5 bases). V was clipped by 2 bases and J by 1 base, with 12 bases between them. The germline V gene encodes CDR1 MNHNS and CDR2 SASEGT. The CDR3 is made up of 17 amino acids. CDR3 DNA: TGTGCCAGCAGTGAAAGCCTAGCCTCTTCTGGGGCCAACGTCCTGACTTTC. Amino acid sequence: CASSESLASSGANVLTF.